This T cell receptor (beta chain) was identified in a study of technical replicates of blood from a few donors. The CDR3 is made up of 18 amino acids. Per the germline V gene, CDR1 is SGHDN and CDR2 is FVKESK. The trim removed 4 bases at V and 7 bases at J, leaving 15 bases unmatched. Assay: immunoSEQ multiplex PCR; the TCRdb copy retains only in-frame clones and omits some. The repertoire includes tens of thousands of clones, approximately 95% of them detected once, and around 0.25% sits in the top ten. The chain combines TRBV14 with TRBJ1-5, with 11 bases fitting TRBD1. The source is a human donor in good health. The specimen sequenced was T cells isolated from PBMCs. The CDR3 sequence is CASSRNYTGTGGLQPQHF. The CDR3 bases are TGTGCCAGCAGCCGAAACTATACCGGGACAGGGGGTTTACAGCCCCAGCATTTT.